This T cell receptor (beta chain) was sequenced in a study of T cell responses to AZD1222 COVID-19 vaccine. V dropped 4 bases and J dropped 7 bases, with 13 bases sitting between them. The germline V gene encodes CDR1 LGHDT and CDR2 YNNKEL (reference sequence). The CDR3 contains 13 residues. Whole-study findings and limits: Spike was spanned by vaccine-associated CD4 TCRs, with dominance at 160-218 and 743-854. Donors, mostly white British, included more females; clonal diversity was possibly underestimated.

Remarks on this clone: Its antigen is not known.

Assay used: immunoSEQ multiplex PCR; TCRdb lists only in-frame clones, some missing. In the table there are 150,000 to 200,000 clones, approximately 95% of which are singletons. The chain recombines TRBV3-1 (or the pseudogene TRBV3-2) with TRBJ2-5; no clear D gene. The TCR sequence derives from an adult in good health. This sample comprised peripheral blood, obtained on day 0 of AZD1222 vaccination. This CDR3 is CASSPWTPGTQYF. The CDR3 bases are TGTGCCAGCAGCCCCTGGACCCCGGGGACCCAGTACTTC.